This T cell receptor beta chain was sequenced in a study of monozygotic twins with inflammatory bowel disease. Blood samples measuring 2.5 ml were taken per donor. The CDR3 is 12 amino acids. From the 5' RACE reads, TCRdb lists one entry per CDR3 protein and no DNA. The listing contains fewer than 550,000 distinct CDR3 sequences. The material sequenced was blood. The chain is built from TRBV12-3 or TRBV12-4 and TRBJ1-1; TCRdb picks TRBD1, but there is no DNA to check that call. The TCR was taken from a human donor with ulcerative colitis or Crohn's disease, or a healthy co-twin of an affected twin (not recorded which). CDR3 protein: CASSPRTGRAFF.